This T cell receptor (beta chain) appears in the sequencing data of a study of Graves' ophthalmopathy and Graves' hyperthyroidism. No donor had other autoimmune disease, uncontrolled infection, pregnancy or lactation. This clonotype appeared many times. Amplifying from RNA transcripts, the study obtained TCR beta CDR3 regions. The library came from an HTBI-primed first-round RT-PCR and a second-round multiplex PCR. MiXCR, applied by TCRdb to the multiplex PCR reads, yields one record per CDR3 protein. This table holds roughly 400,000 distinct CDR3 sequences, around 16% found once. The sample taken for sequencing was peripheral blood. The sequence was obtained from a woman aged 18-29 years with Graves' ophthalmopathy.

The CDR3 DNA reads as TGTGCCAGTAGTATCATACCGGGGAACGGGGAGCTGTTTTTT. This codes for CASSIIPGNGELFF. This sequence joins TRBV19 and TRBJ2-2, with a possible D match to TRBD2 (5 bases). CDR3 length: 14 residues. Trimming left V 3 bases short and J 7 bases short, with 12 bases between. Per the germline V gene, CDR1 is LNHDA and CDR2 is SQIVND (reference sequence).